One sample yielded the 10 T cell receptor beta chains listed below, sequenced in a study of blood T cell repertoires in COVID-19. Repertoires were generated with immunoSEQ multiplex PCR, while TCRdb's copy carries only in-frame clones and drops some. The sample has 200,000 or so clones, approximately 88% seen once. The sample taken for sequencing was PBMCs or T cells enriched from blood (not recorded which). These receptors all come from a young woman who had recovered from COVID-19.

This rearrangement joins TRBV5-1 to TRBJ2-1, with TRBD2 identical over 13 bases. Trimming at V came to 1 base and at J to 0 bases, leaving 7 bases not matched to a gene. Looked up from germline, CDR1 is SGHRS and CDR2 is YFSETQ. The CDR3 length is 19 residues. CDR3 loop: CASSLLGLAGASSYNEQFF. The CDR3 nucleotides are TGCGCCAGCAGCTTGCTTGGACTAGCGGGGGCCAGCTCCTACAATGAGCAGTTCTTC. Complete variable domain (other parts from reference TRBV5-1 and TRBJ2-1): KAGVTQTPRYLIKTRGQQVTLSCSPISGHRSVSWYQQTPGQGLQFLFEYFSETQRNKGNFPGRFSGRQFSNSRSEMNVSTLELGDSALYLCASSLLGLAGASSYNEQFFGPGTRLTVL.

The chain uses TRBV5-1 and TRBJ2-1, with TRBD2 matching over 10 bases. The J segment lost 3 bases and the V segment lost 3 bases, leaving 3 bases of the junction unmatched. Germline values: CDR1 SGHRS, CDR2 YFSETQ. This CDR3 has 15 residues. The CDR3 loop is CASSSSSGGYNEQFF. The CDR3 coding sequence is TGCGCCAGCAGCTCTTCTAGCGGGGGCTACAATGAGCAGTTCTTC.

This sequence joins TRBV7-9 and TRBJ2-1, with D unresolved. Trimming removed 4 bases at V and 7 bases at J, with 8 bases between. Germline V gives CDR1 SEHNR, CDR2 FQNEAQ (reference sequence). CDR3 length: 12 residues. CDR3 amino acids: CASSSSVNEQFF. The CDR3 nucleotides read TGTGCCAGCAGCTCGTCCGTAAATGAGCAGTTCTTC.

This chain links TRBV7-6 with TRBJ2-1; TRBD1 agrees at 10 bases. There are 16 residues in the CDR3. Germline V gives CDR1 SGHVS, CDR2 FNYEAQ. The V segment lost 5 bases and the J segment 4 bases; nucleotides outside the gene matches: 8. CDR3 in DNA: TGTGCCAGCAGCGAGACCGGGACAGGGGCTTACAATGAGCAGTTCTTC. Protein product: CASSETGTGAYNEQFF.

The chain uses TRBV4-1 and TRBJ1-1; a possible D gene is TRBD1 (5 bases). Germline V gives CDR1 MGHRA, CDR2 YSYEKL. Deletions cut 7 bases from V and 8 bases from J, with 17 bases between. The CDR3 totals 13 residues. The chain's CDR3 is CASNGGWGREAFF. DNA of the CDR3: TGCGCCAGCAACGGGGGGTGGGGAAGAGAAGCTTTCTTT.

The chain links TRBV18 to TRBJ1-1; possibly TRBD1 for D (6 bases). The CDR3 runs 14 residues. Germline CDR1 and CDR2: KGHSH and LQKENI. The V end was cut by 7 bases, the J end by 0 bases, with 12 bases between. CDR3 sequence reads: CASFTQGMNTEAFF. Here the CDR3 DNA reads TGTGCCAGCTTTACACAGGGCATGAACACTGAAGCTTTCTTT.

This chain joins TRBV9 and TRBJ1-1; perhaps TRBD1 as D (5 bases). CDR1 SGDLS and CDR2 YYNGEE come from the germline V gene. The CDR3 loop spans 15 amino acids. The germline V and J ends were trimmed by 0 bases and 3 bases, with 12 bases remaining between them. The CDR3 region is CASSVASGLDTEAFF. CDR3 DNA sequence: TGTGCCAGCAGCGTAGCTTCAGGGCTAGACACTGAAGCTTTCTTT. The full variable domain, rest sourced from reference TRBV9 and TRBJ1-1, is DSGVTQTPKHLITATGQRVTLRCSPRSGDLSVYWYQQSLDQGLQFLIQYYNGEERAKGNILERFSAQQFPDLHSELNLSSLELGDSALYFCASSVASGLDTEAFFGQGTRLTVV.

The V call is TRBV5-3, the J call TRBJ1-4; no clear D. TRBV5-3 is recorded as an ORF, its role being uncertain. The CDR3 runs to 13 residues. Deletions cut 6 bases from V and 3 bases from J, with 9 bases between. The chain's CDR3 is CARIWWPNEKLFF. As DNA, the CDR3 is TGTGCCAGAATATGGTGGCCTAATGAAAAACTGTTTTTT.

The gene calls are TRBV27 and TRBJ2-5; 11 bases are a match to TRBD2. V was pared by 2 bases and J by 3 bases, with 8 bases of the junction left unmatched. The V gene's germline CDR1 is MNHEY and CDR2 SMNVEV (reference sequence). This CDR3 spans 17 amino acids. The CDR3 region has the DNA TGTGCCAGCAGTTTAACTCCGACTAGCGGGGTAGAAGAGACCCAGTACTTC. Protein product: CASSLTPTSGVEETQYF.

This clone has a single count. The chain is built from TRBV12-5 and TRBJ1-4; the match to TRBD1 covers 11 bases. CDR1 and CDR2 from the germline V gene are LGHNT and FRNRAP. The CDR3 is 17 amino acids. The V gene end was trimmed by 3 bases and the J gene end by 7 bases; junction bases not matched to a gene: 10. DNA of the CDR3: TGTGCTAGTGGTTTTAGGGGACAGGGGGACCTGGGTGAAAAACTGTTTTTT. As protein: CASGFRGQGDLGEKLFF.